A single sample gave rise to the 12 T cell receptor beta chains below, sequenced in a study of blood T cells in healthy people across ages. Using a J-beta primer mix together with a sample-barcoded 5' primer, a second PCR was run for about 7 to 12 cycles. A single record per CDR3 protein comes from TCRdb applying MiXCR to the 5' RACE reads. The sample holds nearly 800,000 distinct CDR3 sequences, 20% to 25% seen once. The same data also went into a second study, on T cells of mothers and their children.

The specimen was blood. The receptors shown here come from a boy under 18 in good health.

Only a few counts were recorded for this clonotype. The rearrangement uses TRBV6-5 and TRBJ2-7; D perhaps matches TRBD2 (6 bases). The germline V gene has CDR1 MNHEY and CDR2 SVGAGI. Trimming shortened V by 2 bases and J by 3 bases, and 20 bases separated the two germline ends. The CDR3 spans 17 residues. The CDR3 is CASSYASSAGSSYEQYF. CDR3 nucleotides: TGTGCCAGCAGTTACGCGTCCTCGGCGGGAAGTAGCTACGAGCAGTACTTC.

This clonotype was seen only a few times. The J gene is TRBJ2-5, the V gene TRBV4-3; D might be TRBD1 or TRBD2, each matching 5 bases. This CDR3 spans 15 amino acids. Germline lookup yields CDR1 LGHNA and CDR2 YSLEER. The V and J ends lost 0 bases and 2 bases respectively, with 10 bases between them. The CDR3, as DNA: TGCGCCAGCAGCCAAGATGAGGGGCCGCAAGAGACCCAGTACTTC. Translated: CASSQDEGPQETQYF.

This clonotype showed up many times. This chain joins TRBV28 and TRBJ2-7; TRBD2 is a possible D gene (5 bases). The CDR3 is made up of 12 amino acids. The V gene's germline CDR1 is MDHEN and CDR2 SYDVKM. V dropped 7 bases and J dropped 1 base, with 8 bases sitting between them. The CDR3 reads CASIGGSYEQYF. For the CDR3, the DNA is TGTGCCAGCATAGGAGGATCCTACGAGCAGTACTTC. Full variable domain (remainder filled in from reference TRBV28 and TRBJ2-7): DVKVTQSSRYLVKRTGEKVFLECVQDMDHENMFWYRQDPGLGLRLIYFSYDVKMKEKGDIPEGYSVSREKKERFSLILESASTNQTSMYLCASIGGSYEQYFGPGTRLTVT.

The chain combines TRBV10-2 with TRBJ2-1; D may be TRBD2 (6 bases). The germline V gene has CDR1 WSHSY and CDR2 SAAADI. Trimming cost V 7 bases and J 6 bases, with 13 bases left between them. The CDR3 is 13 amino acids. The DNA of the CDR3 is TGCGCCAGCACTGGCGGGGCGGTCAATGAGCAGTTCTTC. The encoded protein is CASTGGAVNEQFF.

CDR3 loop: CASSFVAGVGETQYF. In DNA, the CDR3 is TGCGCCAGCAGCTTCGTTGCGGGAGTAGGAGAGACCCAGTACTTC. The chain links TRBV5-1 to TRBJ2-5, with TRBD2 identical over 7 bases. This CDR3 contains 15 residues. Germline CDR1 SGHRS, CDR2 YFSETQ. V was clipped by 2 bases and J by 4 bases; unmatched bases: 8.

This clonotype was seen only a few times. This sequence joins TRBV7-8 and TRBJ2-3; 10 bases align to TRBD2. Germline V gives CDR1 SGHVS, CDR2 FQNEAQ. The ends lost 4 bases at V and 1 base at J; junction bases unmatched: 8. The CDR3 length is 17 residues. The DNA for the CDR3 is TGTGCCAGCAGCTCGGGAGCGGGGGGGCCGGGCACAGATACGCAGTATTTT. It is translated as CASSSGAGGPGTDTQYF.

The J gene is TRBJ2-5, the V gene TRBV7-9; D may be TRBD2 (6 bases). Per the germline V gene, CDR1 is SEHNR and CDR2 is FQNEAQ (reference sequence). The CDR3 is 14 residues long. V was trimmed by 4 bases and J by 5 bases, leaving 14 bases between them. CDR3 in DNA: TGTGCCAGCAGCTCGGTGGGGGGTGCGGAGACCCAGTACTTC. Encoded protein: CASSSVGGAETQYF.

This clonotype has only a few counts. The chain has TRBV20-1 and TRBJ2-7; TRBD2 matches at 7 bases. The junction had 1 base not matched to a gene; V was cut back by 0 bases and J by 5 bases. This CDR3 spans 12 amino acids. Germline CDR1 and CDR2: DFQATT and SNEGSKA (reference sequence). The CDR3 region is CSAREGRDEQYF. CDR3 bases: TGCAGTGCTAGAGAGGGGAGGGACGAGCAGTACTTC.

This chain links TRBV29-1 with TRBJ2-7, with no clear D. Trimming left V 7 bases short and J 0 bases short, with 13 bases between. The CDR3 sequence is 13 residues long. Germline V CDR1 and CDR2: SQVTM, ANQGSEA. CDR3: CSGGDGSSYEQYF. The CDR3 DNA follows: TGCAGCGGAGGCGACGGTAGCTCCTACGAGCAGTACTTC.

This clonotype was counted only a few times. The V gene is TRBV4-3, the J gene TRBJ2-5; D is unresolved. Between the trimmed V and J ends, which lost 0 bases and 5 bases, there was a span of 13 bases. The germline V gene has CDR1 LGHNA and CDR2 YSLEER. This CDR3 spans 15 amino acids. The CDR3 nucleotides read TGCGCCAGCAGCCAAGATTACTCAGTATGGGAGACCCAGTACTTC. Translated, it gives CASSQDYSVWETQYF.

The V gene is TRBV11-2, the J gene TRBJ2-1; TRBD1 or TRBD2 may be the D gene (5 bases each). The J call is uncertain, as TRBJ2-7 better fits the DNA end. The CDR3 is 12 residues long. CDR1 SGHAT and CDR2 FQNNGV come from the germline V gene. CDR3: CASSRLGPEQYF. CDR3 sequence (DNA): TGTGCCAGCAGCCGACTGGGACCAGAGCAGTACTTC.

This clonotype was recorded a few times. The chain joins TRBV7-2 to TRBJ2-5; D could derive from TRBD1 or TRBD2 (6 bases each). Trimming shortened V by 0 bases and J by 6 bases, and 11 bases separated the two germline ends. Germline values: CDR1 SGHTA, CDR2 FQGNSA. This CDR3 is built from 14 residues. The DNA for the CDR3 is TGTGCCAGCAGCTTAGCAGGGGGGTCCAAGACCCAGTACTTC. Translation gives CASSLAGGSKTQYF.